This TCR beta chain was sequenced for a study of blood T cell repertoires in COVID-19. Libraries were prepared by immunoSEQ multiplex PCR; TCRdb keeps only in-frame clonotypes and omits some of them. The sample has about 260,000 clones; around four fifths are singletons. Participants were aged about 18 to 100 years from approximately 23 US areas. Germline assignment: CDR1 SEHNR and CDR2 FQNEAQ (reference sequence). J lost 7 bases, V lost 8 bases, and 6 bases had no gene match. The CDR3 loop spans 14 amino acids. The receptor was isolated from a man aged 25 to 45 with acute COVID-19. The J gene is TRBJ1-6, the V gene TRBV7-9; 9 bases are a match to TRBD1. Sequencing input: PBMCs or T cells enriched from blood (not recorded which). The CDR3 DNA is TGTGCCAGCGCCCGGGACAGGGCAAATTCACCCCTCCACTTT. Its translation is CASARDRANSPLHF.